A single sample gave rise to the 32 T cell receptor beta chains below, sequenced in a study of OX40 agonist ivuxolimab in advanced cancers. The data were produced by immunoSEQ multiplex PCR, yet TCRdb's version contains in-frame clones alone and is incomplete. The repertoire holds around 94,000 clones, with roughly 84% as singletons. The material sequenced was CD4+ or CD8+ T cells sorted from blood, taken in a trial of the OX40 agonist ivuxolimab. Source of these receptors: an adult with an advanced solid tumor such as melanoma, head and neck, liver or kidney cancer.

The rearrangement links TRBV27 to TRBJ2-7; the match to TRBD1 covers 7 bases. Trimming took 6 bases from V and 6 from J; bases not matched to a gene: 8. Germline V gives CDR1 MNHEY, CDR2 SMNVEV (reference sequence). The CDR3 runs 13 residues. The DNA of the CDR3 is TGTGCCAGCAGCCTTCTAGACAGGGCCGAGCAGTACTTC. It encodes CASSLLDRAEQYF.

This clone was found a few times. The chain employs TRBV19 and TRBJ1-6; D gene ambiguous. The CDR3 is 15 residues long. Germline V gene data show CDR1 as LNHDA and CDR2 as SQIVND (reference sequence). Between the trimmed V and J ends, which lost 1 base and 6 bases, there was a span of 10 bases. The CDR3, as DNA: TGTGCCAGTAGTATAGCCGGGAGTATTAATTCACCCCTCCACTTT. Amino acids: CASSIAGSINSPLHF.

This sequence joins TRBV25-1 and TRBJ1-1; D remains unclear. This CDR3 contains 15 residues. Trimming removed 3 bases at V and 3 bases at J, with 14 bases between. Germline lookup yields CDR1 MGHDK and CDR2 SYGVNS. DNA of the CDR3: TGTGCCAGCAGTGATTCGACCCCTCGGCACACTGAAGCTTTCTTT. This encodes CASSDSTPRHTEAFF.

V usage is TRBV10-3 and J usage is TRBJ2-5, with D perhaps given as TRBD1 or TRBD2 (6 bases each). Germline V gives CDR1 ENHRY, CDR2 SYGVKD. V was shortened by 10 bases and J by 3 bases, with 18 bases between the two germline ends. The CDR3 spans 14 residues. The CDR3 loop is CATGAGGTEETQYF. The CDR3 DNA sequence: TGTGCCACAGGGGCCGGGGGTACTGAAGAGACCCAGTACTTC.

The chain is built from TRBV2 and TRBJ2-1, with D tentatively TRBD2 (6 bases). CDR3 size: 18 residues. Germline V CDR1 and CDR2: SNHLY, FYNNEI. Trimming took 2 bases from V and 9 from J, leaving 26 bases between them. CDR3 DNA: TGTGCCAGCAGTGAACTCTCGGTCTTAGCGGTTCATCTTTCTGAGCAGTTCTTC. Amino acid sequence: CASSELSVLAVHLSEQFF.

The chain recombines TRBV14 with TRBJ2-1; no clear D gene. The CDR3 has 15 residues. V was cut by 0 bases and J by 5 bases, with 11 bases left in between. From germline, CDR1 is SGHDN and CDR2 FVKESK. CDR3 in DNA: TGTGCCAGCAGCCAAGAAACCGCATTTCACAATGAGCAGTTCTTC. This gives the protein CASSQETAFHNEQFF. Full variable domain (outside the CDR3, taken from reference TRBV14 and TRBJ2-1): EAGVTQFPSHSVIEKGQTVTLRCDPISGHDNLYWYRRVMGKEIKFLLHFVKESKQDESGMPNNRFLAERTGGTYSTLKVQPAELEDSGVYFCASSQETAFHNEQFFGPGTRLTVL.

The rearrangement uses TRBV5-1 and TRBJ2-5; unclear D gene. This CDR3 spans 13 amino acids. In germline, CDR1 is SGHRS, CDR2 YFSETQ. V lost 5 bases, J lost 5 bases, and 13 bases lay in between. In DNA, the CDR3 is TGCGCCAGCAGTAGAAGTTTCGGCGAGACCCAGTACTTC. As protein: CASSRSFGETQYF.

The genes are TRBV7-3 and TRBJ2-1; 8 bases map to TRBD2. Germline loops: CDR1 SGHTA, CDR2 FQGTGA. The V and J ends lost 4 bases and 6 bases, in that order; junction bases with no gene match: 5. CDR3 length equals 14 residues. The chain's CDR3 is CASSSDGGANEQFF. Written as DNA, the CDR3 is TGTGCCAGCAGCTCCGACGGGGGGGCCAATGAGCAGTTCTTC.

The chain couples TRBV29-1 to TRBJ2-6; 7 nucleotides agree with TRBD1. The germline CDR1 and CDR2 sequences are SQVTM and ANQGSEA. The CDR3 runs 16 residues. J lost 0 bases, V lost 5 bases, and 7 bases had no gene match. In nucleotides, the CDR3 is TGCAGCGTTAGACAGGGTCACCCCTCTGGGGCCAACGTCCTGACTTTC. Encoded protein: CSVRQGHPSGANVLTF.

The chain couples TRBV6-5 to TRBJ1-2; possible D gene TRBD1, 5 bases. The CDR3 runs to 13 residues. Germline V gene data show CDR1 as MNHEY and CDR2 as SVGAGI. Trimming removed 4 bases from V and 2 bases from J, with 8 bases in between. The CDR3 sequence: CASSLGRNYGYTF. In nucleotides, the CDR3 is TGTGCCAGCAGTTTGGGACGGAACTATGGCTACACCTTC.

Details on this clone: One end of the junction varies from germline; a read error may be responsible. The chain joins TRBV11-3 to TRBJ2-5, with D maybe TRBD1 (6 bases). The CDR3 has 13 residues. CDR1 is SGHNT, CDR2 YENEEA, per germline. CDR3: CASGLQGSETQYF. Here the CDR3 DNA reads TGTGCCAGCGGCTTACAGGGTTCAGAGACCCAGTACTTC.

This chain connects TRBV7-2 to TRBJ2-4; D uncertain. V lost 5 bases, J lost 1 base, and 3 bases lay in between. CDR1 SGHTA and CDR2 FQGNSA come from the germline V gene. The CDR3 spans 12 residues. This chain's CDR3 is CASSRAKNIQYF. The CDR3 bases are TGTGCCAGCAGCCGGGCCAAAAACATTCAGTACTTC. Supplemented by reference TRBV7-2 and TRBJ2-4, the full variable domain reads GAGVSQSPSNKVTEKGKDVELRCDPISGHTALYWYRQSLGQGLEFLIYFQGNSAPDKSGLPSDRFSAERTGGSVSTLTIQRTQQEDSAVYLCASSRAKNIQYFGAGTRLSVL.

A note on this clone: Other DNA sequences of this sample code for an identical CDR3. The chain links TRBV6-1 to TRBJ1-6, with 8 bases that match TRBD1. J lost 7 bases, V lost 6 bases, and 2 bases had no gene match. Germline CDR1 is MNHNS and CDR2 is SASEGT. The CDR3 spans 13 residues. In nucleotides, the CDR3 is TGTGCCAGCAGCGGACAGGGAAATTCACCCCTCCACTTT. This gives the protein CASSGQGNSPLHF.

The V and J genes are TRBV5-5 and TRBJ2-1, with D tentatively TRBD1 or TRBD2 (5 bases each). The V end was cut by 0 bases, the J end by 6 bases, with 19 bases between. CDR3 length equals 17 residues. CDR1 is SGHKS, CDR2 YYEKEE, per germline (reference sequence). The CDR3 coding sequence is TGTGCCAGCAGCTTGGTTGTGGGGGTCGGTGGAGGCAATGAGCAGTTCTTC. Residues: CASSLVVGVGGGNEQFF.

This clone was counted between two and nine times. This chain connects TRBV18 to TRBJ1-6, with 8 nucleotides matching TRBD1. Germline loops: CDR1 KGHSH, CDR2 LQKENI. V dropped 5 bases and J dropped 10; count of bases not matched to a gene: 7. This CDR3 has 14 residues. The CDR3 loop reads CASSADRGPSPLHF. Here the CDR3 DNA reads TGTGCCAGCTCAGCCGACAGGGGTCCCTCACCCCTCCACTTT. Drawing the rest from reference TRBV18 and TRBJ1-6, the complete variable domain is NAGVMQNPRHLVRRRGQEARLRCSPMKGHSHVYWYRQLPEEGLKFMVYLQKENIIDESGMPKERFSAEFPKEGPSILRIQQVVRGDSAAYFCASSADRGPSPLHFGNGTRLTVT.

This clone appeared once. The chain has TRBV6-1 and TRBJ2-7; D not certain. Germline CDR1 MNHNS, CDR2 SASEGT. Trimming stripped 6 bases from V and 1 base from J, with 7 bases between. The length of the CDR3 is 12 residues. Written as DNA, the CDR3 is TGTGCCAGCAGGGACGGTTCCTACGAGCAGTACTTC. Amino acid sequence: CASRDGSYEQYF.

This chain connects TRBV30 to TRBJ1-1; D may be TRBD1 (6 bases). This CDR3 spans 13 amino acids. The germline gives CDR1 GTSNPN, CDR2 SVGIG (reference sequence). Trimming left V 5 bases short and J 4 bases short, with 14 bases between. The DNA of the CDR3 is TGTGCCTGGGAGAGGGGACACTCCACTGAAGCTTTCTTT. Protein product: CAWERGHSTEAFF. The whole variable domain, remainder taken from reference TRBV30 and TRBJ1-1, is SQTIHQWPATLVQPVGSPLSLECTVEGTSNPNLYWYRQAAGRGLQLLFYSVGIGQISSEVPQNLSASRPQDRQFILSSKKLLLSDSGFYLCAWERGHSTEAFFGQGTRLTVV.

J is TRBJ1-6 and V is TRBV7-2, with D maybe TRBD1 (5 bases). This CDR3 has 13 residues. Trimming stripped 8 bases from V and 9 bases from J, with 14 bases between. Germline CDR1 SGHTA, CDR2 FQGNSA. As DNA, the CDR3 is TGTGCCAGCGGTGGGGACGGAAGTTCACCCCTCCACTTT. It specifies CASGGDGSSPLHF.

The rearrangement joins TRBV19 to TRBJ2-1; 7 bases map to TRBD1. Germline values: CDR1 LNHDA, CDR2 SQIVND (reference sequence). The length of the CDR3 is 14 residues. Trimming at V came to 3 bases and at J to 1 base, leaving 0 bases not matched to a gene. The CDR3 DNA is TGTGCCAGTAGTATCAGGGGGTCCTACAATGAGCAGTTCTTC. Amino acids: CASSIRGSYNEQFF.

This chain links TRBV6-1 with TRBJ2-2; D could derive from TRBD1 or TRBD2 (5 bases each). Germline V CDR1 and CDR2: MNHNS, SASEGT. CDR3 length equals 15 residues. The germline V and J ends were trimmed by 10 bases and 4 bases, with 19 bases remaining between them. The DNA for the CDR3 is TGTGCCACTCCAATTGGGGGTATGGCCACCGGGGAGCTGTTTTTT. This sequence encodes CATPIGGMATGELFF.

This clone came up a few times. V and J are TRBV6-6 and TRBJ2-3, with 8 bases that match TRBD2. This CDR3 is built from 15 residues. V lost 6 bases, J lost 1 base, and 6 bases stayed unmatched. The germline V gene encodes CDR1 MNHNY and CDR2 SVGAGI (reference sequence). The CDR3 is CASSTGGPGTDTQYF. The CDR3 DNA follows: TGTGCCAGCAGCACGGGGGGGCCGGGCACAGATACGCAGTATTTT.

This chain connects TRBV5-1 to TRBJ1-1; TRBD1 agrees at 8 bases. CDR1 is SGHRS and CDR2 is YFSETQ in the germline V gene. Germline trimming cut 4 bases from V and 0 bases from J; bases unmatched to any gene: 8. CDR3 length: 16 amino acids. CDR3 nucleotides: TGCGCCAGCAGCCCATGGACAGGGAGCATGAACACTGAAGCTTTCTTT. Protein: CASSPWTGSMNTEAFF.

The table lists this clone with a count of one. The chain uses TRBV18 and TRBJ2-2, with a possible D match to TRBD2 (5 bases). The CDR3 has 19 residues. V lost 6 bases and J 2 bases, leaving 25 bases between the germline ends. Germline V CDR1 and CDR2: KGHSH, LQKENI. The CDR3 sequence: CASSPGGGSSSPNTGELFF. In nucleotides, the CDR3 is TGTGCCAGCTCTCCCGGAGGTGGCAGCTCCTCTCCTAACACCGGGGAGCTGTTTTTT. The full variable domain, completed using reference TRBV18 and TRBJ2-2, is NAGVMQNPRHLVRRRGQEARLRCSPMKGHSHVYWYRQLPEEGLKFMVYLQKENIIDESGMPKERFSAEFPKEGPSILRIQQVVRGDSAAYFCASSPGGGSSSPNTGELFFGEGSRLTVL.

The chain couples TRBV19 to TRBJ2-1; 12 bases map to TRBD2. The CDR3 loop spans 17 amino acids. The V segment lost 5 bases and the J segment 6 bases; nucleotides outside the gene matches: 11. Per the germline V gene, CDR1 is LNHDA and CDR2 is SQIVND (reference sequence). The CDR3 is CASSASGGGVQGNEQFF. The CDR3 DNA reads TGTGCCAGTAGTGCTAGCGGGGGGGGCGTGCAAGGCAATGAGCAGTTCTTC.

This chain connects TRBV4-1 to TRBJ1-1; TRBD1 matches 7 bases. CDR3 length equals 19 residues. In germline, CDR1 is MGHRA, CDR2 YSYEKL. J lost 1 base, V lost 1 base, and 15 bases had no gene match. CDR3 loop: CASSQARPRTGDRNTEAFF. DNA for the CDR3: TGCGCCAGCAGCCAAGCCCGACCCCGAACAGGGGACAGGAACACTGAAGCTTTCTTT.

This sequence joins TRBV19 and TRBJ1-1; 8 bases align to TRBD1. The CDR3 loop spans 12 amino acids. Germline loops: CDR1 LNHDA, CDR2 SQIVND (reference sequence). V lost 6 bases and J lost 4; bases outside the gene matches: 1. CDR3 in DNA: TGTGCCAGTAGGGACAGGGCCACTGAAGCTTTCTTT. It translates to CASRDRATEAFF.

The chain has TRBV15 and TRBJ2-3; D is possibly TRBD1 or TRBD2 (5 bases each). Trimming left V 3 bases short and J 6 bases short, with 16 bases between. CDR1 is LNHNV and CDR2 is YYDKDF in the germline V gene (reference sequence). CDR3 size: 15 residues. CDR3 amino acids: CATSSVGRWADTQYF. CDR3 sequence (DNA): TGTGCCACCAGCAGTGTGGGACGCTGGGCGGATACGCAGTATTTT.

There are a few counts of this clone. CDR3 DNA: TGTGCCAGTAGTCCGGGGGACTATGGCTACACCTTC. This gives the protein CASSPGDYGYTF. The chain employs TRBV19 and TRBJ1-2; a weak D match, TRBD1 (5 bases). The CDR3 covers 12 residues. Looked up from germline, CDR1 is LNHDA and CDR2 is SQIVND (reference sequence). Trimming left V 5 bases short and J 3 bases short, with 7 bases between.

J is TRBJ2-7 and V is TRBV7-3; 8 positions match TRBD2. V gave up 1 base and J gave up 5 bases; unmatched junction bases: 1. From germline, CDR1 is SGHTA and CDR2 FQGTGA. This CDR3 contains 13 residues. CDR3 region: CASSLRRGDEQYF. The CDR3 DNA is TGTGCCAGCAGCTTAAGGCGGGGGGACGAGCAGTACTTC.

The chain employs TRBV4-2 and TRBJ1-5; D ambiguous. Germline V gene lookup returns CDR1 LGHNA and CDR2 YNFKEQ. The CDR3 covers 14 residues. V lost 0 bases to trimming and J lost 0 bases, with 3 bases between them. The CDR3 is CASSQEGSNQPQHF. As DNA, the CDR3 is TGTGCCAGCAGCCAAGAAGGTAGCAATCAGCCCCAGCATTTT.

The rearrangement links TRBV19 to TRBJ1-6; 9 positions agree with TRBD1. This CDR3 spans 18 amino acids. V gave up 4 bases and J gave up 0 bases; unmatched junction bases: 7. CDR1 LNHDA and CDR2 SQIVND come from the germline V gene (reference sequence). Written as DNA, the CDR3 is TGTGCCAGTAGTAAACAGGGGGCGACGAGCTCCTATAATTCACCCCTCCACTTT. This translates into CASSKQGATSSYNSPLHF. The complete variable domain, with remaining parts taken from reference TRBV19 and TRBJ1-6, reads DGGITQSPKYLFRKEGQNVTLSCEQNLNHDAMYWYRQDPGQGLRLIYYSQIVNDFQKGDIAEGYSVSREKKESFPLTVTSAQKNPTAFYLCASSKQGATSSYNSPLHFGNGTRLTVT.

J is TRBJ1-1 and V is TRBV10-1, with D possibly TRBD1 on 6 matching bases. The CDR3 spans 16 residues. The germline V and J ends were trimmed by 0 bases and 1 base, with 12 bases remaining between them. Germline CDR1 WNHNN, CDR2 SYGVQD (reference sequence). The CDR3 sequence: CASSESVGGANTEAFF. The DNA for the CDR3 is TGCGCCAGCAGTGAGTCTGTTGGGGGGGCGAACACTGAAGCTTTCTTT.